Below, 28 T cell receptor beta chains from the same sample are listed, as sequenced in a study of blood T cell repertoires in COVID-19. TCRdb's copy holds only in-frame clones and misses some; the assay was immunoSEQ multiplex PCR. Here the sample spans a few hundred thousand clones, 84% being singletons. Source material: peripheral blood. Receptors were obtained from a man aged 40-50 years who had recovered from COVID-19.

The V gene is TRBV5-6, the J gene TRBJ2-7, with 9 positions matching TRBD1. CDR3 length equals 16 residues. V was pared by 4 bases and J by 6 bases, with 14 bases of the junction left unmatched. Germline loops: CDR1 SGHDT, CDR2 YYEEEE. CDR3 region: CASSHRTGEIKSEQYF. In DNA, the CDR3 is TGTGCCAGCAGCCACAGGACAGGGGAGATCAAAAGCGAGCAGTACTTC. The complete variable domain, with remaining parts taken from reference TRBV5-6 and TRBJ2-7, reads DAGVTQSPTHLIKTRGQQVTLRCSPKSGHDTVSWYQQALGQGPQFIFQYYEEEERQRGNFPDRFSGHQFPNYSSELNVNALLLGDSALYLCASSHRTGEIKSEQYFGPGTRLTVT.

The V gene is TRBV10-3, the J gene TRBJ2-5; TRBD2 is a possible D gene (5 bases). This CDR3 has 14 amino acids. Trimming stripped 3 bases from V and 2 bases from J, with 10 bases between. CDR1 is ENHRY, CDR2 SYGVKD, per germline. CDR3 residues: CAISDSTGQETQYF. Written as DNA, the CDR3 is TGTGCCATCAGTGATTCTACGGGGCAAGAGACCCAGTACTTC.

The chain has TRBV6-5 and TRBJ2-7; 7 bases are a match to TRBD1. CDR3 size: 12 residues. Trimming at V came to 6 bases and at J to 5 bases, leaving 4 bases not matched to a gene. Germline V CDR1 and CDR2: MNHEY, SVGAGI. The CDR3 nucleotides are TGTGCCAGCAGACTAGACAGGGACGAGCAGTACTTC. Amino acid sequence: CASRLDRDEQYF.

The chain joins TRBV25-1 to TRBJ2-5, with D possibly TRBD1 on 5 matching bases. There are 14 residues in the CDR3. CDR1 and CDR2 from the germline V gene are MGHDK and SYGVNS. The V and J ends lost 1 base and 2 bases respectively, with 8 bases between them. The CDR3 sequence: CASSEFAGQETQYF. The CDR3 nucleotides read TGTGCCAGCAGTGAATTTGCAGGGCAAGAGACCCAGTACTTC.

The chain combines TRBV30 with TRBJ2-5, with D possibly being TRBD2 (5 bases). V was pared by 2 bases and J by 2 bases, with 6 bases between. This CDR3 is built from 12 residues. Germline values: CDR1 GTSNPN, CDR2 SVGIG (reference sequence). CDR3 sequence: CAWSSGQETQYF. Here the CDR3 DNA reads TGTGCCTGGAGTTCGGGGCAAGAGACCCAGTACTTC.

The J gene is TRBJ1-2, the V gene TRBV11-2; D gene unclear. Looked up from germline, CDR1 is SGHAT and CDR2 is FQNNGV. This CDR3 is 13 amino acids long. V lost 2 bases and J 4 bases, leaving 8 bases between the germline ends. The CDR3 here is CASSLQMFYGYTF. In DNA form, the CDR3 reads TGTGCCAGCAGCTTACAGATGTTCTATGGCTACACCTTC.

The chain employs TRBV7-2 and TRBJ2-3, with 12 bases fitting TRBD2. The CDR3 is 16 residues long. The ends lost 5 bases at V and 3 bases at J; junction bases unmatched: 6. Germline CDR1 and CDR2: SGHTA and FQGNSA. The CDR3 nucleotides are TGTGCCAGCAGCAGGACTAGCGGGATAAATACAGATACGCAGTATTTT. Translating gives CASSRTSGINTDTQYF.

This clone was picked up one time. The chain is built from TRBV10-3 and TRBJ1-1; D uncertain. V lost 3 bases to trimming and J lost 2 bases, with 7 bases between them. The CDR3 sequence is 13 residues long. In germline, CDR1 is ENHRY, CDR2 SYGVKD. The CDR3 DNA reads TGTGCCATCAGTGAATCCCTAAACACTGAAGCTTTCTTT. Translated, it gives CAISESLNTEAFF.

V and J are TRBV9 and TRBJ2-3; TRBD2 is a possible D gene (5 bases). In germline, CDR1 is SGDLS, CDR2 YYNGEE. The V and J ends lost 0 bases and 2 bases respectively, with 13 bases between them. The CDR3 is made up of 16 amino acids. CDR3 DNA: TGTGCCAGCAGCGTAGACTCGGGATCTTTCACAGATACGCAGTATTTT. It encodes CASSVDSGSFTDTQYF.

J is TRBJ1-6 and V is TRBV7-9, with D possibly being TRBD1 (5 bases). There are 14 residues in the CDR3. In germline, CDR1 is SEHNR, CDR2 FQNEAQ (reference sequence). Trimming took off 0 bases at V and 10 bases at J, with 10 bases between the two ends. This CDR3 reads CASSLAGQGSPLHF. CDR3 DNA sequence: TGTGCCAGCAGCTTAGCAGGACAAGGGTCACCCCTCCACTTT.

The V gene is TRBV12-2, the J gene TRBJ2-5; TRBD1 was called by the table and not checked on the DNA. TRBV12-2 is a pseudogene locus. The CDR3 is made up of 14 amino acids. CDR3 sequence reads: CASRVTGPQETQYF. In DNA, the CDR3 is TGTGCAAGTCGCGTGACAGGGCCTCAAGAGACCCAGTACTTC.

The V call is TRBV7-2, the J call TRBJ2-5, with TRBD2 matching over 7 bases. V trimming: 1 base; J trimming: 2 bases; junction bases outside the gene matches: 4. CDR3 length: 15 residues. The germline CDR1 and CDR2 sequences are SGHTA and FQGNSA. CDR3 sequence: CASSLGGGGQETQYF. In DNA form, the CDR3 reads TGTGCCAGCAGCTTAGGCGGCGGGGGTCAAGAGACCCAGTACTTC.

V usage is TRBV27 and J usage is TRBJ2-5, with D perhaps matching TRBD2 (5 bases). Germline CDR1 MNHEY, CDR2 SMNVEV (reference sequence). The CDR3 runs to 14 residues. With 0 bases removed from V and 5 bases from J, the gap between germline ends came to 10 bases. The CDR3 DNA follows: TGTGCCAGCAGTTTATCCCTCCGCGGGGAGACCCAGTACTTC. Its protein is CASSLSLRGETQYF.

A single count supports this clone. The V call is TRBV5-4, the J call TRBJ1-6, with 9 bases aligning to TRBD1. Germline-derived CDR1 and CDR2 are SGHNT and YYREEE (reference sequence). The CDR3 consists of 17 residues. V lost 0 bases to trimming and J lost 10 bases; unmatched junction nucleotides: 11. The CDR3 spells CASSLEPSGTGSSPLHF. Here the CDR3 DNA reads TGTGCCAGCAGCTTGGAACCTTCCGGGACAGGGAGCTCACCCCTCCACTTT.

The V gene is TRBV6-6, the J gene TRBJ1-6; TRBD1 matches 7 bases. The CDR3 length is 15 residues. With 6 bases clipped from V and 10 bases from J, the junction kept 12 bases outside the gene matches. CDR1 is MNHNY and CDR2 is SVGAGI in the germline V gene (reference sequence). In DNA form, the CDR3 reads TGTGCCAGCAGCTCTACAGGGGAGGTGAGGTCACCCCTCCACTTT. Its protein is CASSSTGEVRSPLHF.

The rearrangement links TRBV18 to TRBJ2-7; TRBD1 is a possible D gene (6 bases). The CDR3 loop spans 13 amino acids. Per germline, CDR1 KGHSH and CDR2 LQKENI. The V and J ends lost 2 bases and 4 bases respectively, with 9 bases between them. Here the CDR3 reads CASSPGTQYEQYF. The CDR3 DNA is TGTGCCAGCTCACCAGGGACACAATACGAGCAGTACTTC.

The chain joins TRBV19 to TRBJ1-3, with D uncertain. This CDR3 spans 15 amino acids. CDR1 and CDR2 (germline): LNHDA, SQIVND (reference sequence). Deletions cut 3 bases from V and 5 bases from J, with 14 bases between. CDR3 in DNA: TGTGCCAGTAGTATGACCCGAGGCCGGAGAAACACCATATATTTT. It translates to CASSMTRGRRNTIYF. Combining the CDR3 with reference TRBV19 and TRBJ1-3 gives the whole variable domain DGGITQSPKYLFRKEGQNVTLSCEQNLNHDAMYWYRQDPGQGLRLIYYSQIVNDFQKGDIAEGYSVSREKKESFPLTVTSAQKNPTAFYLCASSMTRGRRNTIYFGEGSWLTVV.

The chain is built from TRBV2 and TRBJ2-3; TRBD2 matches 8 bases. The CDR3 consists of 15 residues. Per germline, CDR1 SNHLY and CDR2 FYNNEI. V was clipped by 4 bases and J by 1 base; unmatched bases: 4. Here the CDR3 DNA reads TGTGCCAGCAGTGGCCGTAGCGGGGGCACAGATACGCAGTATTTT. This sequence encodes CASSGRSGGTDTQYF.

The chain uses TRBV12-3 or TRBV12-4 and TRBJ2-1; 7 nucleotides match TRBD1. The CDR3 is 13 residues long. J was trimmed by 6 bases and V by 6 bases; bases with no gene match: 5. CDR3 region: CASRRGQLNEQFF. In DNA, the CDR3 is TGTGCCAGCAGACGGGGACAGCTCAATGAGCAGTTCTTC.

The sample holds a few counts of this clone. The chain joins TRBV6-5 to TRBJ2-4, with TRBD1 matching 9 bases. The CDR3 sequence is 14 residues long. In germline, CDR1 is MNHEY, CDR2 SVGAGI. Losses at the gene ends were 6 bases for V and 8 bases for J; bases not matched to a gene: 8. The CDR3 DNA reads as TGTGCCAGCAGCTTATTCAGGACAGGGGACATTCAGTACTTC. Translating gives CASSLFRTGDIQYF.

The sample holds a few counts of this clone. This chain links TRBV5-6 with TRBJ2-7; the D gene is possibly TRBD1 (5 bases). Germline values: CDR1 SGHDT, CDR2 YYEEEE. The CDR3 sequence is 16 residues long. Trimming left V 2 bases short and J 0 bases short, with 15 bases between. CDR3 amino acids: CASSFYFGQDSYEQYF. In nucleotides, the CDR3 is TGTGCCAGCAGCTTTTATTTTGGACAAGACTCCTACGAGCAGTACTTC.

This chain connects TRBV7-2 to TRBJ2-3; 7 bases line up with TRBD2. This CDR3 region has 18 residues. V shed 1 base, J shed 3 bases, and the junction held 13 bases outside the gene matches. Germline CDR1 is SGHTA and CDR2 is FQGNSA. For the CDR3, the DNA is TGTGCCAGCAGCTTAGATCGAGCGGGGCGACCGGGAACAGATACGCAGTATTTT. This sequence encodes CASSLDRAGRPGTDTQYF.

The chain joins TRBV19 to TRBJ1-2; D is perhaps TRBD1 (6 bases). With 6 bases removed from V and 2 bases from J, the gap between germline ends came to 13 bases. The CDR3 is made up of 14 amino acids. Germline loops: CDR1 LNHDA, CDR2 SQIVND (reference sequence). As DNA, the CDR3 is TGTGCCAGTAGAGATCTCAGGGGAAACTATGGCTACACCTTC. Residues: CASRDLRGNYGYTF. The whole variable domain, remainder taken from reference TRBV19 and TRBJ1-2, is DGGITQSPKYLFRKEGQNVTLSCEQNLNHDAMYWYRQDPGQGLRLIYYSQIVNDFQKGDIAEGYSVSREKKESFPLTVTSAQKNPTAFYLCASRDLRGNYGYTFGSGTRLTVV.

The J gene is TRBJ1-2, the V gene TRBV12-3 or TRBV12-4, with D unresolved. The CDR3 is 13 residues long. The V end lost 3 bases, the J end lost 0 bases, and 5 bases lay between the germline ends. The CDR3 is CASSFLSNYGYTF. CDR3 DNA sequence: TGTGCCAGCAGTTTCCTTTCTAACTATGGCTACACCTTC.

The J gene is TRBJ2-1, the V gene TRBV13, with 11 bases aligning to TRBD2. The CDR3 extends over 19 amino acids. V was clipped by 5 bases and J by 1 base; unmatched bases: 13. CDR1 is PRHDT, CDR2 FYEKMQ, per germline (reference sequence). The CDR3 protein is CASSVETSGVDGSYNEQFF. In nucleotides, the CDR3 is TGTGCCAGCAGCGTCGAGACTAGCGGGGTTGATGGTTCCTACAATGAGCAGTTCTTC.

V gene TRBV11-2 combines with J gene TRBJ1-2; perhaps TRBD1 as D (5 bases). Germline V lookup: CDR1 SGHAT, CDR2 FQNNGV. V lost 4 bases to trimming and J lost 3 bases, with 15 bases between them. The CDR3 spans 15 residues. CDR3 protein: CASSSEGWDYYGYTF. The CDR3 DNA reads as TGTGCCAGCAGCTCTGAGGGTTGGGACTACTATGGCTACACCTTC.

This clone has just a few counts. The chain combines TRBV5-4 with TRBJ2-2, with D perhaps TRBD2 (5 bases). Per germline, CDR1 SGHNT and CDR2 YYREEE (reference sequence). Trimming cost V 5 bases and J 0 bases, with 11 bases left between them. The CDR3 loop spans 15 amino acids. CDR3 sequence (DNA): TGTGCCAGCAGTAGTCGGCGGGCGAACACCGGGGAGCTGTTTTTT. Translating gives CASSSRRANTGELFF.

The rearrangement joins TRBV18 to TRBJ2-6, with D possibly matching TRBD2 (5 bases). Trimming left V 3 bases short and J 1 base short, with 7 bases between. The CDR3 is 15 residues long. Germline CDR1 reads KGHSH; CDR2 reads LQKENI. CDR3 in amino acids: CASSPGSSGANVLTF. CDR3 sequence (DNA): TGTGCCAGCTCACCTGGGAGTTCTGGGGCCAACGTCCTGACTTTC.